This is a list of T cell receptor beta chains from one sample in a study of T-cell reconstitution after alpha-beta-depleted transplantation in children. From the PCR reads, TCRdb called clonotypes with MiXCR, one entry per CDR3 protein. The data show roughly 490,000 distinct CDR3 sequences, about an eighth seen once. Specimen: PBMCs, mostly from graft donor cells, collected 180 days after TCRalphabeta/CD19-depleted stem cell transplant. Every receptor here comes from a female patient aged 2-9 years who had a stem cell transplant for aplastic anemia, so the T cells may come from the graft donor. Each CDR3 is given with its conserved first and last residue. Fields, in order: CDR3 protein, CDR3 DNA, V gene, J gene, clone size, CDR3 length, D gene. D genes are given only for firm matches. Only part of the rows carry a size: once, few, many, or a class if the clone is expanded.

CDR3: CASSYSKGTSGRTKNIQYF
DNA: TGTGCCAGCAGTTACTCGAAGGGGACTAGCGGGAGGACCAAAAACATTCAGTACTTC
V: TRBV6-5
J: TRBJ2-4
size: many
length: 19
D: TRBD2

CDR3: CASSPPDLTKQETQYF
DNA: TGTGCCAGCTCACCACCGGACCTGACAAAACAAGAGACCCAGTACTTC
V: TRBV18
J: TRBJ2-5
size: few
length: 16
D: NA

CDR3: CASSLSGSDAYNEQFF
DNA: TGTGCCAGCAGTTTATCGGGCTCGGATGCCTACAATGAGCAGTTCTTC
V: TRBV28
J: TRBJ2-1
size: many
length: 16
D: NA

CDR3: CASKRGETRNDEQFF
DNA: TGCGCCAGCAAAAGAGGGGAGACAAGAAACGATGAGCAGTTCTTC
V: TRBV4-3
J: TRBJ2-1
size: NA
length: 15
D: NA

CDR3: CSAPPGGTDTQYF
DNA: TGCAGTGCTCCACCAGGCGGCACAGATACGCAGTATTTT
V: TRBV20-1
J: TRBJ2-3
size: few
length: 13
D: NA

CDR3: CASSFGQPNTGELFF
DNA: TGTGCCAGCAGTTTTGGGCAGCCCAACACCGGGGAGCTGTTTTTT
V: TRBV12-3/TRBV12-4
J: TRBJ2-2
size: few
length: 15
D: NA

CDR3: CASSLFLAVYNEQFF
DNA: TGCGCCAGCAGCTTGTTTCTAGCGGTCTACAATGAGCAGTTCTTC
V: TRBV5-1
J: TRBJ2-1
size: many
length: 15
D: TRBD2

CDR3: CASSLILLAGEADTQYF
DNA: TGTGCCAGCAGTTTAATCTTACTAGCGGGAGAGGCAGATACGCAGTATTTT
V: TRBV27
J: TRBJ2-3
size: NA
length: 17
D: TRBD2

CDR3: CASSLVAQQGETQYF
DNA: TGTGCCAGCAGCTTAGTCGCCCAACAAGGAGAGACCCAGTACTTC
V: TRBV7-2
J: TRBJ2-5
size: many
length: 15
D: NA

CDR3: CATSDAPGQPYNEQFF
DNA: TGTGCCACCAGTGATGCCCCGGGACAGCCCTACAATGAGCAGTTCTTC
V: TRBV24-1
J: TRBJ2-1
size: NA
length: 16
D: TRBD1

CDR3: CASSYSSGSAHEQYF
DNA: TGTGCCAGCAGTTACTCTAGCGGGAGCGCCCACGAGCAGTACTTC
V: TRBV6-5
J: TRBJ2-7
size: NA
length: 15
D: TRBD2

CDR3: CASSQGGVPYEQYF
DNA: TGTGCCAGCAGCCAGGGGGGCGTACCCTACGAGCAGTACTTC
V: TRBV5-6
J: TRBJ2-7
size: NA
length: 14
D: NA

CDR3: CASREGIYEQYF
DNA: TGTGCCAGCAGAGAGGGCATCTACGAGCAGTACTTC
V: TRBV12-3/TRBV12-4
J: TRBJ2-7
size: many
length: 12
D: NA

CDR3: CSVNYNEQFF
DNA: TGCAGCGTCAATTACAATGAGCAGTTCTTC
V: TRBV29-1
J: TRBJ2-1
size: few
length: 10
D: NA

CDR3: CSVDGGGTGELFF
DNA: TGCAGCGTTGACGGAGGGGGAACCGGGGAGCTGTTTTTT
V: TRBV29-1
J: TRBJ2-2
size: few
length: 13
D: NA

CDR3: CASSLFASGSSYEQYF
DNA: TGTGCCAGCAGTTTATTCGCCAGCGGGAGCTCCTACGAGCAGTACTTC
V: TRBV28
J: TRBJ2-7
size: many
length: 16
D: TRBD2

CDR3: CSLGRQGATEAFF
DNA: TGCAGTCTAGGGAGACAGGGCGCCACTGAAGCTTTCTTT
V: TRBV20-1
J: TRBJ1-1
size: few
length: 13
D: TRBD1

CDR3: CASSRNTDPNSPLHF
DNA: TGTGCCAGCAGCCGTAACACAGACCCCAATTCACCCCTCCACTTT
V: TRBV21-1
J: TRBJ1-6
size: few
length: 15
D: NA

CDR3: CASSFSGSNYGYTF
DNA: TGCGCCAGCAGCTTCTCGGGCAGCAACTATGGCTACACCTTC
V: TRBV5-1
J: TRBJ1-2
size: NA
length: 14
D: NA

CDR3: CASRHRGSEKLFF
DNA: TGTGCCAGCAGACACAGGGGATCTGAAAAACTGTTTTTT
V: TRBV12-3/TRBV12-4
J: TRBJ1-4
size: NA
length: 13
D: TRBD1

CDR3: CASSSVGAGYGYTF
DNA: TGCGCCAGCAGCTCCGTGGGAGCAGGATATGGCTACACCTTC
V: TRBV5-1
J: TRBJ1-2
size: many
length: 14
D: NA

CDR3: CASRWPGQGVNTEAFF
DNA: TGTGCCAGCAGATGGCCGGGACAGGGGGTGAACACTGAAGCTTTCTTT
V: TRBV5-5
J: TRBJ1-1
size: few
length: 16
D: TRBD1

CDR3: CASSFLVSRPQHF
DNA: TGTGCCAGCAGTTTCCTCGTCAGCCGGCCCCAGCATTTT
V: TRBV28
J: TRBJ1-5
size: NA
length: 13
D: NA

CDR3: CASSLDSGGKAELFF
DNA: TGCGCCAGCAGCTTGGATTCGGGGGGCAAAGCGGAGCTGTTTTTT
V: TRBV5-1
J: TRBJ2-2
size: NA
length: 15
D: NA

CDR3: CASSRNPGQRTLEAFF
DNA: TGCGCCAGCAGCAGGAACCCGGGACAGAGAACCCTTGAAGCTTTCTTT
V: TRBV5-1
J: TRBJ1-1
size: few
length: 16
D: TRBD1

CDR3: CSARDEGSFSPLHF
DNA: TGCAGTGCTAGAGACGAGGGGTCCTTTTCACCCCTCCACTTT
V: TRBV20-1
J: TRBJ1-6
size: NA
length: 14
D: NA

CDR3: CASSLSLAGAGEQYF
DNA: TGTGCCAGCAGCTTATCGCTAGCGGGAGCTGGTGAGCAGTACTTC
V: TRBV7-2
J: TRBJ2-7
size: few
length: 15
D: TRBD2

CDR3: CSARDVNRGTGELFF
DNA: TGCAGTGCTAGAGATGTGAACAGGGGCACCGGGGAGCTGTTTTTT
V: TRBV20-1
J: TRBJ2-2
size: few
length: 15
D: TRBD1

CDR3: CASSLPPTPQETQYF
DNA: TGTGCCAGCAGCTTGCCCCCAACCCCTCAAGAGACCCAGTACTTC
V: TRBV5-6
J: TRBJ2-5
size: many
length: 15
D: NA

CDR3: CASSFIWGSVGTQETQYF
DNA: TGTGCCAGCAGCTTTATATGGGGATCAGTCGGGACCCAAGAGACCCAGTACTTC
V: TRBV11-2
J: TRBJ2-5
size: few
length: 18
D: NA

CDR3: CASSQALDGDEQFF
DNA: TGTGCCAGCAGCCAAGCGTTAGACGGTGATGAGCAGTTCTTC
V: TRBV3-1
J: TRBJ2-1
size: few
length: 14
D: NA

CDR3: CASTGTGAPSGANVLTF
DNA: TGTGCCAGCACAGGGACAGGCGCACCCTCTGGGGCCAACGTCCTGACTTTC
V: TRBV4-2
J: TRBJ2-6
size: few
length: 17
D: TRBD1

CDR3: CASNQGGTDTQYF
DNA: TGCGCCAGCAACCAGGGGGGCACAGATACGCAGTATTTT
V: TRBV5-1
J: TRBJ2-3
size: few
length: 13
D: TRBD1

CDR3: CASSPPWDRNSYTF
DNA: TGTGCCAGCTCACCACCTTGGGACAGGAACAGCTACACCTTC
V: TRBV18
J: TRBJ1-2
size: NA
length: 14
D: TRBD1

CDR3: CASSLITGPQHF
DNA: TGTGCCAGCAGCTTGATCACGGGGCCCCAGCATTTT
V: TRBV7-9
J: TRBJ1-5
size: NA
length: 12
D: NA

CDR3: CSARRQGQPQHF
DNA: TGCAGTGCGCGACGACAGGGCCAGCCCCAGCATTTT
V: TRBV20-1
J: TRBJ1-5
size: many
length: 12
D: TRBD1

CDR3: CASSFDWTGSTGELFF
DNA: TGTGCCAGCAGTTTTGATTGGACAGGGAGCACCGGGGAGCTGTTTTTT
V: TRBV14
J: TRBJ2-2
size: few
length: 16
D: TRBD1

CDR3: CASRAKFGEGDTDTQYF
DNA: TGTGCCAGCAGAGCTAAGTTTGGCGAGGGGGACACAGATACGCAGTATTTT
V: TRBV7-9
J: TRBJ2-3
size: NA
length: 17
D: NA

CDR3: CASSYGTGARSTEAFF
DNA: TGTGCCAGCAGTTACGGGACAGGGGCTCGGTCCACTGAAGCTTTCTTT
V: TRBV6-5
J: TRBJ1-1
size: few
length: 16
D: TRBD1

CDR3: CATSPSRGTGVTDTQYF
DNA: TGTGCCACCAGCCCTTCCCGCGGGACAGGGGTCACAGATACGCAGTATTTT
V: TRBV15
J: TRBJ2-3
size: NA
length: 17
D: TRBD1

CDR3: CASSDRDRGRNEQFF
DNA: TGTGCCAGCAGTGACCGAGACAGGGGGCGGAATGAGCAGTTCTTC
V: TRBV12-3/TRBV12-4
J: TRBJ2-1
size: many
length: 15
D: TRBD1

CDR3: CASSEALAGIYNEQFF
DNA: TGTGCCAGCAGTGAAGCGCTAGCGGGGATCTACAATGAGCAGTTCTTC
V: TRBV2
J: TRBJ2-1
size: NA
length: 16
D: TRBD2

CDR3: CAISGGTGEFYEQYF
DNA: TGTGCCATCAGCGGAGGGACAGGGGAGTTCTACGAGCAGTACTTC
V: TRBV10-3
J: TRBJ2-7
size: few
length: 15
D: TRBD1

CDR3: CASRGDPTTGELFF
DNA: TGTGCCAGCCGGGGGGACCCTACTACCGGGGAGCTGTTTTTT
V: TRBV12-3/TRBV12-4
J: TRBJ2-2
size: NA
length: 14
D: TRBD2

CDR3: CASSRRPGGVTDTQYF
DNA: TGTGCCAGCAGCCGACGTCCCGGGGGGGTGACAGATACGCAGTATTTT
V: TRBV14
J: TRBJ2-3
size: few
length: 16
D: TRBD2

CDR3: CSAGGIQDIASGRRHNEQFF
DNA: TGCAGTGCTGGGGGAATACAGGACATTGCCAGCGGGAGGCGACACAATGAGCAGTTCTTC
V: TRBV20-1
J: TRBJ2-1
size: NA
length: 20
D: TRBD2

CDR3: CAISGTFNEQFF
DNA: TGCGCCATCTCCGGGACTTTTAATGAGCAGTTCTTC
V: TRBV10-2
J: TRBJ2-1
size: NA
length: 12
D: NA

CDR3: CSVAGARLKTEAFF
DNA: TGCAGCGTAGCAGGGGCGAGGCTTAAGACTGAAGCTTTCTTT
V: TRBV29-1
J: TRBJ1-1
size: NA
length: 14
D: NA

CDR3: CASSAWGVLAGGYEQYF
DNA: TGTGCCAGCAGCGCATGGGGCGTGCTAGCGGGAGGCTACGAGCAGTACTTC
V: TRBV7-9
J: TRBJ2-7
size: few
length: 17
D: TRBD2

CDR3: CAISLGQDGELFF
DNA: TGTGCCATCAGCCTTGGACAGGACGGGGAGCTGTTTTTT
V: TRBV10-3
J: TRBJ2-2
size: few
length: 13
D: TRBD1